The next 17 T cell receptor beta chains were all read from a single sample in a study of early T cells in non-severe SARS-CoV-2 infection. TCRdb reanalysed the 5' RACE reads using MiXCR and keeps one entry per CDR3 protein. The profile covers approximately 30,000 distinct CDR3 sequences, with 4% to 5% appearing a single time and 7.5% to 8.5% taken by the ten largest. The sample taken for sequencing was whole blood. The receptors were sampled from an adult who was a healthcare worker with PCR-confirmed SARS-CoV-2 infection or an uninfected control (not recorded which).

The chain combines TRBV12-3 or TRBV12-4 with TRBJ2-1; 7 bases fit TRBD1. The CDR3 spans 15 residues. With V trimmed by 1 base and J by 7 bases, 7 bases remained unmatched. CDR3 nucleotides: TGTGCCAGCAGTTTAGAAGGGGGCGCGAGGAATGAGCAGTTCTTC. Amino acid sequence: CASSLEGGARNEQFF.

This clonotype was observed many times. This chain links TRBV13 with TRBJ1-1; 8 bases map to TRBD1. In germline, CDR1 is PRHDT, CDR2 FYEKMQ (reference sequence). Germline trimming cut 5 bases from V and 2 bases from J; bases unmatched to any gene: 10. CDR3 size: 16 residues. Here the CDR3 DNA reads TGTGCCAGCAGCCCGCGACAGGGGAGGGCTAACACTGAAGCTTTCTTT. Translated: CASSPRQGRANTEAFF.

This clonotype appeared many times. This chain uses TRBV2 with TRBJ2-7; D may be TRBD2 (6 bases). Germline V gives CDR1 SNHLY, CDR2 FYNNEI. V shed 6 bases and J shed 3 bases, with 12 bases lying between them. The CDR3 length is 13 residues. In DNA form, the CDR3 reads TGTGCCAGCAGGTTGGGACTGGTCTACGAGCAGTACTTC. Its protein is CASRLGLVYEQYF.

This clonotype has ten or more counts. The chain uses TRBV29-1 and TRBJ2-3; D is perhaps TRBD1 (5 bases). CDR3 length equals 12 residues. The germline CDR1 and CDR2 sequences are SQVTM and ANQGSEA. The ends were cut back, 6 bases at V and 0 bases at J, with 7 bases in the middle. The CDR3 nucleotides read TGCAGCGTGACAGCTAGCACAGATACGCAGTATTTT. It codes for CSVTASTDTQYF.

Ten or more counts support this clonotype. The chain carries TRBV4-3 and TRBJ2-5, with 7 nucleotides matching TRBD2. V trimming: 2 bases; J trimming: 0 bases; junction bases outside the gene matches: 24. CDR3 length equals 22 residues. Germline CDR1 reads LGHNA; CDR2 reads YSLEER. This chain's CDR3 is CASSQIDPAGVRTSQYQETQYF. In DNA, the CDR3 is TGCGCCAGCAGCCAAATAGACCCTGCGGGGGTACGTACGAGTCAGTACCAAGAGACCCAGTACTTC.

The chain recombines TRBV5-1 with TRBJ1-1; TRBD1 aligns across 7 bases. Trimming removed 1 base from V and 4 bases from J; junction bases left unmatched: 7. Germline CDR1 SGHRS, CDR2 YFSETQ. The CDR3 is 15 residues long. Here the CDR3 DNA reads TGCGCCAGCAGCTTGTGGGGACAGACGAGCACTGAAGCTTTCTTT. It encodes CASSLWGQTSTEAFF.

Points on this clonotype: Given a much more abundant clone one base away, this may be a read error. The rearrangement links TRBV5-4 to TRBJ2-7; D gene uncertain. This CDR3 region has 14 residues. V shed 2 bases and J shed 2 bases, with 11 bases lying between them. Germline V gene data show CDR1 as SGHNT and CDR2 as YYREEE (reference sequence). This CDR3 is CASSFGWVTYEQYF. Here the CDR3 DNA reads TGTGCCAGCAGCTTCGGCTGGGTAACCTACGAGCAGTACTTC.

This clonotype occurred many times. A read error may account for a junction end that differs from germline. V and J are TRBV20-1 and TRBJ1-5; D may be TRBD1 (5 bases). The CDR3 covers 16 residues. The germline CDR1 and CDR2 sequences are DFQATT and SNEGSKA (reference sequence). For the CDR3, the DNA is TGCAGTGCCAGGACTTCCCTCGGACGGGGGAAGGGGCCCCAGCTTTTT. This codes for CSARTSLGRGKGPQLF.

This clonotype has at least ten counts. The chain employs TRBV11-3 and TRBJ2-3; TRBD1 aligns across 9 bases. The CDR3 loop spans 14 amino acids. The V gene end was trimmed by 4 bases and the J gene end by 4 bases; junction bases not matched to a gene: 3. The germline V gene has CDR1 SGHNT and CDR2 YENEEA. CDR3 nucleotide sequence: TGTGCCAGCAGCTCCCGACAGGGGGCAGATACGCAGTATTTT. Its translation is CASSSRQGADTQYF.

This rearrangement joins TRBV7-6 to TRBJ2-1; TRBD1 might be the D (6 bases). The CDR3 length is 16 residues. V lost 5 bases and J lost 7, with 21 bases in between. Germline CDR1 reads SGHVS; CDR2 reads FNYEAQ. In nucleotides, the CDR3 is TGTGCCAGCAGCCGATACCAGGGGCCTGTCCGGAATGAGCAGTTCTTC. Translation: CASSRYQGPVRNEQFF.

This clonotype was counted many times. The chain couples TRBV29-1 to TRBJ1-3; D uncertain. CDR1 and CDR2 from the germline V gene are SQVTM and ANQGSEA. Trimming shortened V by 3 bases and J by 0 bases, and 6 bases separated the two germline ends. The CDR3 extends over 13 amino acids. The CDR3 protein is CSVDGDSGNTIYF. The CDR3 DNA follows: TGCAGCGTTGACGGTGACTCTGGAAACACCATATATTTT. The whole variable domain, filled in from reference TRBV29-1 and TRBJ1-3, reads SAVISQKPSRDICQRGTSLTIQCQVDSQVTMMFWYRQQPGQSLTLIATANQGSEATYESGFVIDKFPISRPNLTFSTLTVSNMSPEDSSIYLCSVDGDSGNTIYFGEGSWLTVV.

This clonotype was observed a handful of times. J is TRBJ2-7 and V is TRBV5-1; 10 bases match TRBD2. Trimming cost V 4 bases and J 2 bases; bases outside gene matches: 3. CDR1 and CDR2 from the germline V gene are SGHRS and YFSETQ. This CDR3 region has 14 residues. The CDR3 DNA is TGCGCCAGCAGCCGGACTAGCGGTACCTACGAGCAGTACTTC. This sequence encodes CASSRTSGTYEQYF.

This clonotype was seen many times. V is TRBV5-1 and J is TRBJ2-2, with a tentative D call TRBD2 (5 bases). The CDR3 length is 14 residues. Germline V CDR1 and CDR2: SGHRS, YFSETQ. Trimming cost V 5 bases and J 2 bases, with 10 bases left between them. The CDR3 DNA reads TGCGCCAGCAGGATGGAGGTTAACACCGGGGAGCTGTTTTTT. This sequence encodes CASRMEVNTGELFF.

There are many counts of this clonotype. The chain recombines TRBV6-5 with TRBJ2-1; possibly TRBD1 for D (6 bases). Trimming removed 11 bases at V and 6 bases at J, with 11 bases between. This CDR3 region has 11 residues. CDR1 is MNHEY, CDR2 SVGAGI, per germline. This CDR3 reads CAVQGPNEQFF. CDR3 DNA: TGTGCCGTCCAGGGGCCCAATGAGCAGTTCTTC.

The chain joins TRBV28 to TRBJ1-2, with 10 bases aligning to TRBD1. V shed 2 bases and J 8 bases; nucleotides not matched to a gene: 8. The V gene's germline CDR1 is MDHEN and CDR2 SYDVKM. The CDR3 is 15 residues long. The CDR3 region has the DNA TGTGCCAGCAGTTTACTAACCGGGACAGGGGCCGGCTACACCTTC. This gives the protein CASSLLTGTGAGYTF.

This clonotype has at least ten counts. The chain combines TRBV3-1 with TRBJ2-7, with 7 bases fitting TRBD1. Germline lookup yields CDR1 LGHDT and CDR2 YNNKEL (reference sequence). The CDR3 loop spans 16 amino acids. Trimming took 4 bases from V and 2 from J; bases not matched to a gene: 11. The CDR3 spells CASSPTGDKPAYEQYF. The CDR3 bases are TGTGCCAGCAGCCCAACAGGGGATAAACCGGCCTACGAGCAGTACTTC.

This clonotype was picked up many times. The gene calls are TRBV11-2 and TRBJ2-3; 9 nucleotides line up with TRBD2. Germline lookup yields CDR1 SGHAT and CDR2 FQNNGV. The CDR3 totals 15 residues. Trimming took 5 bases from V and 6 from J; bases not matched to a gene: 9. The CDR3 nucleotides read TGTGCCAGCAGCACCACACTAGCGGGCTATGATACGCAGTATTTT. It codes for CASSTTLAGYDTQYF.